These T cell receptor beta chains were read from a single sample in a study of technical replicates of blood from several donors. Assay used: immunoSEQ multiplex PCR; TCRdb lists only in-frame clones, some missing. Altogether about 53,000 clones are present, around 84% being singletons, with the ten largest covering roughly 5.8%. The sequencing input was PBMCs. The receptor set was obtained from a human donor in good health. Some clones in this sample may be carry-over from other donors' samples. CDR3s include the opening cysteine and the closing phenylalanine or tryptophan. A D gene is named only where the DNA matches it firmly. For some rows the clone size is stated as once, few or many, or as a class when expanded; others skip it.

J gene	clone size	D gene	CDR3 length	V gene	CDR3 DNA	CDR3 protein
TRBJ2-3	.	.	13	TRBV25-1	TGTGCCAGCAGGTCAGAACACACAGATACGCAGTATTTT	CASRSEHTDTQYF
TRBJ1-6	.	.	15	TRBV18	TGTGCCAGCTCACCAACTCAAATCCGAAATTCACCCCTCCACTTT	CASSPTQIRNSPLHF
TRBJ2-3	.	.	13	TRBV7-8	TGTGCCAGCAGGCGCGAGATCACAGATACGCAGTATTTT	CASRREITDTQYF
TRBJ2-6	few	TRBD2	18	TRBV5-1	TGCGCCAGCAGCTTGGCCGCGGGGGGTCCTTCTGGGGCCAACGTCCTGACTTTC	CASSLAAGGPSGANVLTF
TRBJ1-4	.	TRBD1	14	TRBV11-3	TGTGCCAGCAGCCAAGGACAGGGAGGCGAAAAACTGTTTTTT	CASSQGQGGEKLFF
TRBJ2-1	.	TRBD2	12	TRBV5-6	TGTGCCAGCAGCCGCGGGGGGTTCCCGCAGTTCTTC	CASSRGGFPQFF
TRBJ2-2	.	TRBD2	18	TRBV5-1	TGCGCCAGCCAGTCCGGGTATAGCGGGGGCCCGAACACCGGGGAGCTGTTTTTT	CASQSGYSGGPNTGELFF
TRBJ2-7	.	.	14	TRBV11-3	TGTGCCAGCAGCTTGGGACTTCCACCTTACGAGCAGTACTTC	CASSLGLPPYEQYF
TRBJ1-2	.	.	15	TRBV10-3	TGTGCCATCACCGAGGGCCCAACCCGTGGCTATGGCTACACCTTC	CAITEGPTRGYGYTF
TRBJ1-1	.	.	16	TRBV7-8	TGTGCCAGCAGCTTAGAAGTGAAACAGGGCTTTACTGAAGCTTTCTTT	CASSLEVKQGFTEAFF
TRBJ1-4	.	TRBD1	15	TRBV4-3	TGCGCCAGCAGCCAAGATCGAGCAGGGGGGGAAAAACTGTTTTTT	CASSQDRAGGEKLFF
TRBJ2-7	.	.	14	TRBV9	TGTGCCAGCACCCCTGGTAGCAGCTCCTACGAGCAGTACTTC	CASTPGSSSYEQYF
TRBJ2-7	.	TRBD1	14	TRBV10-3	TGTGCCACCGAGACAGGGACCCAAACCTACGAGCAGTACTTC	CATETGTQTYEQYF
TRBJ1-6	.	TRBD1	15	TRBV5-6	TGTGCCAGCAGCTCGGGACAGGGGGCTAATTCACCCCTCCACTTT	CASSSGQGANSPLHF
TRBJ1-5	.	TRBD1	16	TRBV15	TGTGCCACCAGCAGAAAACGACAGGGTACGGATCAGCCCCAGCATTTT	CATSRKRQGTDQPQHF
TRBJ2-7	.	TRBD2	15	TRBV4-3	TGCGCCAGCAGCCACGGACTAGCGGGAGTGAACGAGCAGTACTTC	CASSHGLAGVNEQYF
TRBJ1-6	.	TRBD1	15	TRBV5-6	TGTGCCAGCAGCGAGATGGACAGGGACAATTCACCCCTCCACTTT	CASSEMDRDNSPLHF
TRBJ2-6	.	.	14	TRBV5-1	TGCGCCAGCACTCAGGGCACTGGGGCCAACGTCCTGACTTTC	CASTQGTGANVLTF
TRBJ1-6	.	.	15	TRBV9	TGTGCCAGCTCCGGAACAGCCTCGGGAGGGTCACCCCTCCACTTT	CASSGTASGGSPLHF
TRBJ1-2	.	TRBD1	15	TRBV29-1	TGCAGCGTTGGGCAGCTTGGACAGGGCTCTATCGGCTACACCTTC	CSVGQLGQGSIGYTF
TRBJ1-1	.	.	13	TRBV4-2	TGTGCCAGCAGCTCGATGAGAAACACTGAAGCTTTCTTT	CASSSMRNTEAFF
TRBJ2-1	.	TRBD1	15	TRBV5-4	TGTGCCAGCAGCTTCCTGCGGACAGGGTCCAATGAGCAGTTCTTC	CASSFLRTGSNEQFF
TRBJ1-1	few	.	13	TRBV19	TGTGCCAGTACCTCTTACGCGGCCACTGAAGCTTTCTTT	CASTSYAATEAFF
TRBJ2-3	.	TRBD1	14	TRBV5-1	TGCGCCAGCAGCTCAGGGACAGTCACAGATACGCAGTATTTT	CASSSGTVTDTQYF
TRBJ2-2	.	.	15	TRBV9	TGTGCCAGCAGCGTAGGAGAATTGAACACCGGGGAGCTGTTTTTT	CASSVGELNTGELFF
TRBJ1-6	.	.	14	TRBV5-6	TGTGCCAGCAGCCCTGACAGGATCGGATCACCCCTCCACTTT	CASSPDRIGSPLHF
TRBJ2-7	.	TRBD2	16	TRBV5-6	TGTGCCAGCAGCTCGGCCCCGAGACTAGCGGTTTACGAGCAGTACTTC	CASSSAPRLAVYEQYF
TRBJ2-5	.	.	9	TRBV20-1	TGCAGGACTAAGGAGACCCAGTACTTC	CRTKETQYF
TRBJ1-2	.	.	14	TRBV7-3	TGTGCCAGCAGCTTAGGGGGGGACCTTGAAGGCTACACCTTC	CASSLGGDLEGYTF
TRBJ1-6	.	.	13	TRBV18	TGTGCCAGCTCAGCGTCGGGGGATTCACCCCTCCACTTT	CASSASGDSPLHF
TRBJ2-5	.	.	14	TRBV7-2	TGTGCCAGCAAGACTAGAGTGGTCCAAGAGACCCAGTACTTC	CASKTRVVQETQYF
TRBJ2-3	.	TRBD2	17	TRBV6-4	TGTGCCAGCCGGACTAGCGGGGGGGGCCTTGGCACAGATACGCAGTATTTT	CASRTSGGGLGTDTQYF
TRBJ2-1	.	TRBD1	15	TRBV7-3	TGTGCCAGCAGCCTAGGACAGGGGATCTACAATGAGCAGTTCTTC	CASSLGQGIYNEQFF
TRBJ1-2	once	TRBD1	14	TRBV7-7	TGTGCCAGCAGCCCATATACAGGGGGCGACGGCTACACCTTC	CASSPYTGGDGYTF
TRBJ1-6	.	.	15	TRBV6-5	TGTGCCAGCAGTTACGGGGGAGGGGTCAATTCACCCCTCCACTTT	CASSYGGGVNSPLHF
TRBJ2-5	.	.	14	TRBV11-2	TGTGCCAGCAGCTTAGTAAGGGGTCGTCAGACCCAGTACTTC	CASSLVRGRQTQYF
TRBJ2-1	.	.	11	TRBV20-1	TGCAGTGCGGCGAGCGGCAATGAGCAGTTCTTC	CSAASGNEQFF
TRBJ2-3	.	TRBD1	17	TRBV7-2	TGTGCCAGCAGCTTAGTGTCTGTACAGGGGGACACAGATACGCAGTATTTT	CASSLVSVQGDTDTQYF
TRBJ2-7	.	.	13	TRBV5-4	TGTGCCAGCAGCATCGGACAGAACTACGAGCAGTACTTC	CASSIGQNYEQYF
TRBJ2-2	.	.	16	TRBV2	TGTGCCAGCAGGGCGGCGGGGGCCGTGAACACCGGGGAGCTGTTTTTT	CASRAAGAVNTGELFF
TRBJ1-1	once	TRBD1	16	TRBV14	TGTGCCAGCAGCCCGCGGACAGGGCGAATGAACACTGAAGCTTTCTTT	CASSPRTGRMNTEAFF
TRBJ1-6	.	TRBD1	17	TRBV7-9	TGTGCCAGCAGCGCAGGACAGGGGGACGCCTATAATTCACCCCTCCACTTT	CASSAGQGDAYNSPLHF
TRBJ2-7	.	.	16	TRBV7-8	TGTGCCAGCAGCCCGGGGGGCGGGGGCCTCTCCTACGAGCAGTACTTC	CASSPGGGGLSYEQYF
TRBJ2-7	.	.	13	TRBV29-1	TGCAGCGTTTTGTGGCAGGGCGCCTACGAGCAGTACTTC	CSVLWQGAYEQYF
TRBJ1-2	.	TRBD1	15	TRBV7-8	TGTGCCAGCAGCCCTCGGGACAGGACTAACTATGGCTACACCTTC	CASSPRDRTNYGYTF
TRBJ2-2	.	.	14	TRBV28	TGTGCCTCCAAAGGGGCGCTGGACACCGGGGAGCTGTTTTTT	CASKGALDTGELFF
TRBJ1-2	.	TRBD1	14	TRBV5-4	TGTGCCAGCAGCCCCGCCGGGACAGGGAAGGGCTACACCTTC	CASSPAGTGKGYTF
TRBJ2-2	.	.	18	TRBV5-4	TGTGCCAGCAGCTCCCCTGAGTCCGGGGGGCGGAACACCGGGGAGCTGTTTTTT	CASSSPESGGRNTGELFF
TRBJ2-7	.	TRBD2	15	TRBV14	TGTGCCAGCAGCCAAGGGCTAGCGGGGAACTACGAGCAGTACTTC	CASSQGLAGNYEQYF
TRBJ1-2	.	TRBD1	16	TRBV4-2	TGTGCCAGCAGCCAAGATACCCAGGACAGGGGAGAAGGCTACACCTTC	CASSQDTQDRGEGYTF
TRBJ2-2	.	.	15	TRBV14	TGTGCCAGCAGCCAAGTAAACCAGGTTCTTGGGGAGCTGTTTTTT	CASSQVNQVLGELFF
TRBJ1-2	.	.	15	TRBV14	TGTGCCAGCAGCCTCATCACGAGTCCTAACTATGGCTACACCTTC	CASSLITSPNYGYTF
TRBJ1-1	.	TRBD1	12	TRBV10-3	TGTGCCACGGCTACAGGGGGCACTGAAGCTTTCTTT	CATATGGTEAFF
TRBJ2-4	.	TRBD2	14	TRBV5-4	TGTGCCAGCCAGGGCGGGGGGGCCAAAAACATTCAGTACTTC	CASQGGGAKNIQYF
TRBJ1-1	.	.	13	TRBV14	TGTGCCAGCAGCCTTAATATAAACACTGAAGCTTTCTTT	CASSLNINTEAFF